This TCR beta chain emerged from a study of T-cell memory formation after mild COVID-19. At the level of the study: TCR clusters were mostly confined to one donor each. Study results and caveats: The finding that pre-infection memory included some responding clones suggested that cross-reactive memory joined.

Constant-segment-primed 5'RACE gave TCR alpha and TCR beta cDNA libraries with sample barcodes and UMIs. MiXCR, applied by TCRdb to the 5' RACE reads, yields one record per CDR3 protein. This sample yields tens of thousands of distinct CDR3 sequences, of which about 15% are seen a single time; 30% to 35% belongs to the top ten. The germline V and J ends were trimmed by 6 bases and 4 bases, with 13 bases remaining between them. CDR1 MNHNY and CDR2 SVGAGI come from the germline V gene (reference sequence). The CDR3 is 14 amino acids. This clonotype came up many times. Its matching antigen is unknown. The rearrangement uses TRBV6-6 and TRBJ2-1; D might be TRBD2 (5 bases). The receptor was isolated from an adult woman who had mild COVID-19 (a few samples of this study predate the infection). Cell type and time point are not known. Sequencing used PBMCs or a T cell subset sorted from them (not recorded which). CDR3 protein: CASSLGSRYNEQFF. CDR3 sequence (DNA): TGTGCCAGCAGCCTAGGGAGCAGATACAATGAGCAGTTCTTC.